This TCR beta chain was captured in a study of blood T cells in healthy people across ages. Every donor provided 8.5 to 10 milliliters of peripheral blood. It was with a sample-barcoded 5' primer and a J-beta primer mix that a second PCR of roughly 7 to 12 cycles was run. Each cDNA was tagged by a template-switch adaptor containing 12 random nucleotides. MiXCR, applied by TCRdb to the 5' RACE reads, yields one record per CDR3 protein. Of 540,000 or so distinct CDR3 sequences listed, less than 60% are singletons. The sequencing input was blood. The receptor comes from a man older than 75 in good health.

The CDR3 DNA sequence: TGTGCCAGCAGTTACAGAACTTCTAATTCACCCCTCCACTTT. Amino acids: CASSYRTSNSPLHF. The rearrangement links TRBV27 to TRBJ1-6; D call uncertain. Germline V lookup: CDR1 MNHEY, CDR2 SMNVEV (reference sequence). V was pared by 4 bases and J by 6 bases, with 10 bases between. This CDR3 region has 14 residues.